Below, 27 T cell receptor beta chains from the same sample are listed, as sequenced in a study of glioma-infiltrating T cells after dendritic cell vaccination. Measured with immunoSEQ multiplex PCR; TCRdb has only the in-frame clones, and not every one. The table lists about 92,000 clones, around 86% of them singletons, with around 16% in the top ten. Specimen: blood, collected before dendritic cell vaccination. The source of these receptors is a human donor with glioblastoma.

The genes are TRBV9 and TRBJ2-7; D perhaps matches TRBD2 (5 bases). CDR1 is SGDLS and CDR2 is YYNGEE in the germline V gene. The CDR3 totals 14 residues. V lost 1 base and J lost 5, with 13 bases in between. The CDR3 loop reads CASSVSGGGDEQYF. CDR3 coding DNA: TGTGCCAGCAGCGTAAGCGGCGGAGGCGACGAGCAGTACTTC. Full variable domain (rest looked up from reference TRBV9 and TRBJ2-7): DSGVTQTPKHLITATGQRVTLRCSPRSGDLSVYWYQQSLDQGLQFLIQYYNGEERAKGNILERFSAQQFPDLHSELNLSSLELGDSALYFCASSVSGGGDEQYFGPGTRLTVT.

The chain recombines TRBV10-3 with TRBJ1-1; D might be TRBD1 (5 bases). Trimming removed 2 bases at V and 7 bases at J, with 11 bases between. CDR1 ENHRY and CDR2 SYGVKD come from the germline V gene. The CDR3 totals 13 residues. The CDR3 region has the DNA TGTGCCATCAGTGAGCCCGCGGGACTTGAAGCTTTCTTT. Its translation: CAISEPAGLEAFF.

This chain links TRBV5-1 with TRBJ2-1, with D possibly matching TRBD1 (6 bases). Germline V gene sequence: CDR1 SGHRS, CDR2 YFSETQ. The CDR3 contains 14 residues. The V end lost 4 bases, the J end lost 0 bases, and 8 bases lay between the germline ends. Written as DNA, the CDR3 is TGCGCCAGCAGCAAGGACAGCTCCTACAATGAGCAGTTCTTC. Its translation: CASSKDSSYNEQFF.

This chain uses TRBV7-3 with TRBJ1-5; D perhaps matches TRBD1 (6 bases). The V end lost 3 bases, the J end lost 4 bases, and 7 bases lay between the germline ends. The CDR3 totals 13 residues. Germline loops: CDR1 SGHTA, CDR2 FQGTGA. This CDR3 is CASSLDRNQPQHF. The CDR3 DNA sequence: TGTGCCAGCAGCTTGGACAGAAATCAGCCCCAGCATTTT.

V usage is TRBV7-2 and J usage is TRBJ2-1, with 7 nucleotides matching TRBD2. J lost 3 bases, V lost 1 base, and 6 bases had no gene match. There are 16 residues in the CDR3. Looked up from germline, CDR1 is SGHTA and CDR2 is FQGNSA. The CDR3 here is CASSLDRLADYNEQFF. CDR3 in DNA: TGTGCCAGCAGCTTAGACAGGCTAGCGGACTACAATGAGCAGTTCTTC.

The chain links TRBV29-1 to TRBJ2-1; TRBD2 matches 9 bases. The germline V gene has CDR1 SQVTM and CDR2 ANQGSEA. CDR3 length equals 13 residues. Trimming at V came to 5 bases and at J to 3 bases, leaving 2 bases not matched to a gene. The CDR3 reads CSVLAGDYNEQFF. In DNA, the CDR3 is TGCAGCGTTTTAGCGGGGGACTACAATGAGCAGTTCTTC.

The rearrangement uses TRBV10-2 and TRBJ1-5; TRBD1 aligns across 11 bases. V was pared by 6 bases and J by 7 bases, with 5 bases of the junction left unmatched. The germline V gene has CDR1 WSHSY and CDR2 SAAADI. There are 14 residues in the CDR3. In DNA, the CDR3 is TGCGCCAGCAGGGACGGGACAGGGGGGCAGCCCCAGCATTTT. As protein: CASRDGTGGQPQHF.

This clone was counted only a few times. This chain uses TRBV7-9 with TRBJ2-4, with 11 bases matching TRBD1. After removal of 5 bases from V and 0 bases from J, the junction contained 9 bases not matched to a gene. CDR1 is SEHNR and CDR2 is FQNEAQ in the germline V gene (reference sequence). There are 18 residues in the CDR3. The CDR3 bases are TGTGCCAGCAGCCAGGACAGGGGGCAACTGCGAGCCAAAAACATTCAGTACTTC. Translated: CASSQDRGQLRAKNIQYF.

In DNA form, the CDR3 reads TGTGCCAGCAGAGGAGCCGGGACTAGTCCCAAGCAGTTCTTC. Amino acids: CASRGAGTSPKQFF. The rearrangement uses TRBV2 and TRBJ2-1; 8 nucleotides agree with TRBD2. Trimming at V came to 6 bases and at J to 11 bases, leaving 12 bases not matched to a gene. This CDR3 has 14 residues. From germline, CDR1 is SNHLY and CDR2 FYNNEI.

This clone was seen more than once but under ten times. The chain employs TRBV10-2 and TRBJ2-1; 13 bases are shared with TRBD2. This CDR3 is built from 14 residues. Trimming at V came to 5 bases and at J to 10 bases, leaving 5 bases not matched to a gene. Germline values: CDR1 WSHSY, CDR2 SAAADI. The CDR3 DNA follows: TGCGCCAGCAGTTTACTAGCGGGGGGGCGGGAGCAGTTCTTC. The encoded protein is CASSLLAGGREQFF.

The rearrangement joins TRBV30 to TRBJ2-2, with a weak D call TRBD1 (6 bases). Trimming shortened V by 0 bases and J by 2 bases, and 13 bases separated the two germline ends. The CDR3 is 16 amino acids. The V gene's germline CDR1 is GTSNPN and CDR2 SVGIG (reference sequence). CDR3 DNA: TGTGCCTGGAGTGTACGGGGCAGGGGAAACACCGGGGAGCTGTTTTTT. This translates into CAWSVRGRGNTGELFF. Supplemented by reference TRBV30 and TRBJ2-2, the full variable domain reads SQTIHQWPATLVQPVGSPLSLECTVEGTSNPNLYWYRQAAGRGLQLLFYSVGIGQISSEVPQNLSASRPQDRQFILSSKKLLLSDSGFYLCAWSVRGRGNTGELFFGEGSRLTVL.

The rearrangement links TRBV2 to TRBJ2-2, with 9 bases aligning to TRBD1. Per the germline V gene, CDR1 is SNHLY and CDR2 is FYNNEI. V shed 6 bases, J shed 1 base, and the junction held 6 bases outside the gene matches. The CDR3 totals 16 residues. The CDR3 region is CASSPGQGLNTGELFF. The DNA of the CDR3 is TGTGCCAGCAGCCCCGGACAGGGGCTGAACACCGGGGAGCTGTTTTTT.

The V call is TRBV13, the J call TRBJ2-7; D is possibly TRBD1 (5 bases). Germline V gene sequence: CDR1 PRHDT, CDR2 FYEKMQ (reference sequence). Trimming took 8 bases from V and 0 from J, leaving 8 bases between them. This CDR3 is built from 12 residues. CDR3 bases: TGTGCCAGCGGGGCAAGCTCCTACGAGCAGTACTTC. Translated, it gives CASGASSYEQYF.

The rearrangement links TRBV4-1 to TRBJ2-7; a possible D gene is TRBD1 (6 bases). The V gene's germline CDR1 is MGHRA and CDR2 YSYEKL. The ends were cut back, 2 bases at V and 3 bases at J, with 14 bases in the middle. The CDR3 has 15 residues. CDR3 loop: CASSQPDSFYYEQYF. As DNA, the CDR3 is TGCGCCAGCAGCCAACCGGACAGTTTCTACTACGAGCAGTACTTC.

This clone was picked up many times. The CDR3 DNA sequence: TGTGCCAGCAGTGAAGAGCTAGCGGGATCCTACGAGCAGTACTTC. Protein sequence: CASSEELAGSYEQYF. J is TRBJ2-7 and V is TRBV6-1; TRBD2 agrees at 9 bases. CDR1 MNHNS and CDR2 SASEGT come from the germline V gene. The V and J ends lost 1 base and 1 base, in that order; junction bases with no gene match: 2. This CDR3 has 15 amino acids.

CDR3 residues: CASSLDRDGYTF. The CDR3 region has the DNA TGTGCCAGCAGCTTGGACAGGGATGGCTACACCTTC. The genes are TRBV5-5 and TRBJ1-2; tentative D call: TRBD1 (6 bases). The V gene lost 0 bases and the J gene lost 6 bases, with 6 bases spanning the gap. Germline CDR1 SGHKS, CDR2 YYEKEE (reference sequence). The CDR3 runs to 12 residues.

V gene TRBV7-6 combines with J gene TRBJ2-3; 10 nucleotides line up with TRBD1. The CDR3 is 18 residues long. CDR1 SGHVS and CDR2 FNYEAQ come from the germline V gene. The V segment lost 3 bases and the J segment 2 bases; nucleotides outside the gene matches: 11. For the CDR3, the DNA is TGTGCCAGCAGCTTGAGGTGGCAGGGACAGGGGTCCACAGATACGCAGTATTTT. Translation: CASSLRWQGQGSTDTQYF.

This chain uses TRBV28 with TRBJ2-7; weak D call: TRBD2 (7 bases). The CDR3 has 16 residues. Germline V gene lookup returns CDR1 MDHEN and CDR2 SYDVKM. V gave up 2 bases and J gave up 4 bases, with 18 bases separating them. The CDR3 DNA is TGTGCCAGCAGTTTAGAGGGGGGAGGGAATTGGTACGAGCAGTACTTC. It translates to CASSLEGGGNWYEQYF.

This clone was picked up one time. The CDR3 DNA follows: TGTGCCAGCAGCTACGGGGGGGGAAGCACAGATACGCAGTATTTT. It specifies CASSYGGGSTDTQYF. The chain has TRBV7-9 and TRBJ2-3, with 8 bases that match TRBD2. V dropped 4 bases and J dropped 0; count of bases not matched to a gene: 3. CDR3 length: 15 amino acids. The germline gives CDR1 SEHNR, CDR2 FQNEAQ (reference sequence).

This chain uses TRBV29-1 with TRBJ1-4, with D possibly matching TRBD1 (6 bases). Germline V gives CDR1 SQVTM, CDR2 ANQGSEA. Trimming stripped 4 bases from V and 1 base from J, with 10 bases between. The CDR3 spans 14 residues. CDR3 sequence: CSVVPRGTNEKLFF. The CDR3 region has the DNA TGCAGCGTTGTCCCCAGGGGAACTAATGAAAAACTGTTTTTT.

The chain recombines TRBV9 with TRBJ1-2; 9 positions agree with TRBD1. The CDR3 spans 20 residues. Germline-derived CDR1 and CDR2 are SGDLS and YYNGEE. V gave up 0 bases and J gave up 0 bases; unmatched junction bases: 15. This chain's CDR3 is CASSVAKFGDREETNYGYTF. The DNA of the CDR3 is TGTGCCAGCAGCGTAGCTAAGTTCGGGGACAGGGAAGAAACTAACTATGGCTACACCTTC.

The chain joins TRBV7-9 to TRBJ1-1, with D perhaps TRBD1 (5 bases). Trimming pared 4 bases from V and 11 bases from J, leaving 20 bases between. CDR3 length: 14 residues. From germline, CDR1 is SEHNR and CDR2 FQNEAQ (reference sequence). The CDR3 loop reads CASSSTRGTRRAFF. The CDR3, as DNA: TGTGCCAGCAGCTCGACTCGGGGGACCCGCCGCGCTTTCTTT.

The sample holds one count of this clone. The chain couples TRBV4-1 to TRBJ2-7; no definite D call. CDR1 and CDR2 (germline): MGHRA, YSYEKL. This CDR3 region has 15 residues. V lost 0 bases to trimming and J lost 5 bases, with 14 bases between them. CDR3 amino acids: CASSQETRQWDEQYF. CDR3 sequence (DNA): TGCGCCAGCAGCCAAGAGACGCGGCAGTGGGACGAGCAGTACTTC.

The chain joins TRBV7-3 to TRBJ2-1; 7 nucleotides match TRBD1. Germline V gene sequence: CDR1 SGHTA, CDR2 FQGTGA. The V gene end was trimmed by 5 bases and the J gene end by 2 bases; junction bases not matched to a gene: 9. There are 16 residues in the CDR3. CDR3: CASSKTRDSPYNEQFF. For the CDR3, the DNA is TGTGCCAGCAGCAAAACCCGGGACAGCCCCTACAATGAGCAGTTCTTC.

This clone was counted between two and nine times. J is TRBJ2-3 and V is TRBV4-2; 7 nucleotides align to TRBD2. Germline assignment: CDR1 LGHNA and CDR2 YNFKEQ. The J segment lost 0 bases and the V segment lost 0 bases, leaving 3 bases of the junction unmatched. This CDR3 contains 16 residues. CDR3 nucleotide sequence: TGTGCCAGCAGCCAAGATCAAGCGGGAAGCACAGATACGCAGTATTTT. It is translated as CASSQDQAGSTDTQYF.

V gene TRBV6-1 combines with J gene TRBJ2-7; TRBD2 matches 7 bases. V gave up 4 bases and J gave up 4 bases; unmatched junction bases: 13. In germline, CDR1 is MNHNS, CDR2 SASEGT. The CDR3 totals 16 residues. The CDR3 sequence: CASSVGLPSGLYEQYF. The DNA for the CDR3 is TGTGCCAGCAGTGTAGGTCTGCCTAGCGGACTATACGAGCAGTACTTC.

CDR3 nucleotides: TGCGCCAGCAGCCAAACCGCAGGTCTCGCCGGGGAGCTGTTTTTT. Protein: CASSQTAGLAGELFF. The chain has TRBV4-3 and TRBJ2-2; unclear D gene. The germline V gene encodes CDR1 LGHNA and CDR2 YSLEER. This CDR3 comprises 15 residues. Trimming left V 2 bases short and J 6 bases short, with 13 bases between.